The subject of this entry is one TCR beta chain. The data belong to a study of CD8 T cells in Susac syndrome. V lost 7 bases to trimming and J lost 0 bases; unmatched junction nucleotides: 6. CDR1 and CDR2 from the germline V gene are MGHDK and SYGVNS. This CDR3 is built from 16 residues. Sequencing of TCR beta drew on CD8+ and CD4+ T cells from blood. The authors reverse transcribed about 0.5 to 1 ug RNA with random hexamers. Amplification of TCR beta CDR3 across 54 Vbeta and 13 Jbeta was performed with immunoSEQ multiplex PCR. TCRdb used MiXCR to reprocess the immunoSEQ multiplex PCR reads, holding one entry per CDR3 protein. Among 180,000 or so distinct CDR3 sequences listed, 85% to 95% were seen once.

The source is a human donor in good health. Input material: CD4+ T cells from PBMCs. The chain couples TRBV25-1 to TRBJ2-6, with 7 bases that match TRBD2. CDR3 loop: CASTRGGNSGANVLTF. DNA of the CDR3: TGTGCCAGCACCCGGGGAGGGAACTCTGGGGCCAACGTCCTGACTTTC.